This T cell receptor beta chain comes out of a study of control samples from healthy donors and cancer patients. Here immunoSEQ multiplex PCR was the method, and the copy in TCRdb shows in-frame clones only, minus some. The sample holds about 61,000 clones, 85% to 90% seen once. This clone was counted once. Per the germline V gene, CDR1 is LGHNT and CDR2 is FRNRAP. Unmatched junction bases numbered 6, after V lost 0 bases and J lost 1 base. The CDR3 loop spans 16 amino acids. The sequencing sample was made of PBMCs. This sequence originates from a man in his sixties with colorectal cancer. The J gene is TRBJ2-7, the V gene TRBV12-5; TRBD1 matches at 7 bases. CDR3 nucleotides: TGTGCTAGTGGTTTGGTAGAGGGGGCCCCATCCTACGAGCAGTACTTC. Translating gives CASGLVEGAPSYEQYF.